The source of this T cell receptor (beta chain) is a study of T cell repertoires in ileal Crohn's disease. Adults with ileal or ileocolonic Crohn's disease and an indication for resection were eligible. Only a few counts were recorded for this clone. Its specificity is unknown. The study's findings and limits: Endoscopic recurrence occurred in every patient whose clonality exceeded 26.8%. High-frequency clones were more common in sorted CD8 than CD4 cells. Clonal expansions were more frequent in active smokers than non-smokers at surgery.

The CDR3 is 17 residues long. V lost 0 bases to trimming and J lost 10 bases, with 20 bases between them. Looked up from germline, CDR1 is SGHRS and CDR2 is YFSETQ. The repertoire was sequenced with immunoSEQ multiplex PCR; TCRdb's copy has only in-frame clones and lacks some. Found here are about 14,000 clones, about 73% of them singletons; the top ten hold around 4.6%. Sequencing was performed on ileal tissue. The receptor was isolated from an adult with Crohn's disease. The chain is built from TRBV5-1 and TRBJ1-6, with a weak D call TRBD1 (5 bases). CDR3 amino acids: CASSLAIGAQGVSPLHF. Here the CDR3 DNA reads TGCGCCAGCAGCTTGGCGATCGGCGCCCAAGGGGTATCACCCCTCCACTTT.